The rows below give T cell receptor beta chains drawn from one sample of a study of blood T cell repertoires in COVID-19. Method: immunoSEQ multiplex PCR; TCRdb's copy keeps in-frame clones and lacks some. The data hold 95,000 to 150,000 clones, with approximately 89% observed a single time. The sequencing sample was made of peripheral blood. These receptors were taken from a woman of 80 years or more with COVID-19, enrolled during active disease. The CDR3 runs from the conserved cysteine through the conserved F or W. Fields, in order: V gene, J gene, clone size, D gene, CDR3 protein, CDR3 DNA. D genes are given only for firm matches. Part of the rows lack a size; the others show once, few, many or a class for expanded clones.

v_call: TRBV6-5
j_call: TRBJ2-7
clone_size: NA
d_call: NA
cdr3_aa: CASRGAISYEQYF
cdr3_nt: TGTGCCAGCAGAGGAGCGATCTCCTACGAGCAGTACTTC

v_call: TRBV11-2
j_call: TRBJ1-4
clone_size: few
d_call: NA
cdr3_aa: CASSSSGTTNEKLFF
cdr3_nt: TGTGCCAGCAGCTCTTCAGGAACCACTAATGAAAAACTGTTTTTT

v_call: TRBV5-1
j_call: TRBJ1-1
clone_size: NA
d_call: TRBD1
cdr3_aa: CASSLNRGKPEAFF
cdr3_nt: TGCGCCAGCAGCTTGAACAGGGGGAAACCTGAAGCTTTCTTT

v_call: TRBV10-3
j_call: TRBJ2-3
clone_size: NA
d_call: NA
cdr3_aa: CATIRSGASGTDTQYF
cdr3_nt: TGTGCCACCATTCGCTCCGGGGCTAGCGGCACAGATACGCAGTATTTT

v_call: TRBV19
j_call: TRBJ1-2
clone_size: NA
d_call: TRBD1
cdr3_aa: CATGQGGYGYTF
cdr3_nt: TGTGCCACGGGACAGGGCGGCTATGGCTACACCTTC

v_call: TRBV4-1
j_call: TRBJ2-1
clone_size: once
d_call: TRBD2
cdr3_aa: CASTGLAGGTNEQFF
cdr3_nt: TGCGCCAGCACCGGACTAGCGGGAGGAACAAATGAGCAGTTCTTC

v_call: TRBV3-1/TRBV3-2
j_call: TRBJ1-6
clone_size: NA
d_call: NA
cdr3_aa: CASSAAPSVGNSPLHF
cdr3_nt: TGTGCCAGCAGCGCCGCCCCATCCGTCGGGAATTCACCCCTCCACTTT

v_call: TRBV6-2/TRBV6-3
j_call: TRBJ1-2
clone_size: few
d_call: NA
cdr3_aa: CASSSFAVTAYPPPYGYTF
cdr3_nt: TGTGCCAGCAGTTCCTTTGCGGTGACAGCCTACCCACCACCCTATGGCTACACCTTC

v_call: TRBV7-8
j_call: TRBJ1-1
clone_size: once
d_call: NA
cdr3_aa: CASTPGRANTEAFF
cdr3_nt: TGTGCCAGCACCCCCGGGAGGGCCAACACTGAAGCTTTCTTT

v_call: TRBV7-2
j_call: TRBJ2-7
clone_size: NA
d_call: TRBD1
cdr3_aa: CASSAAGGDNYEQYF
cdr3_nt: TGTGCCAGCAGCGCCGCAGGGGGAGATAACTACGAGCAGTACTTC

v_call: TRBV7-2
j_call: TRBJ1-4
clone_size: NA
d_call: NA
cdr3_aa: CASKEQGSTNEKLFF
cdr3_nt: TGTGCCAGCAAGGAACAGGGTTCAACTAATGAAAAACTGTTTTTT

v_call: TRBV28
j_call: TRBJ1-5
clone_size: NA
d_call: NA
cdr3_aa: CASSLFPEPQHF
cdr3_nt: TGTGCCAGCAGTTTATTCCCGGAGCCCCAGCATTTT

v_call: TRBV7-9
j_call: TRBJ1-4
clone_size: NA
d_call: NA
cdr3_aa: CASSLGGETSKGKLFF
cdr3_nt: TGTGCCAGCAGCTTAGGGGGGGAGACATCAAAGGGAAAACTGTTTTTT

v_call: TRBV27
j_call: TRBJ2-1
clone_size: few
d_call: TRBD1
cdr3_aa: CASGGDRGQREGRTEQFF
cdr3_nt: TGTGCCAGCGGCGGGGACAGGGGGCAACGGGAGGGCCGGACTGAGCAGTTCTTC

v_call: TRBV7-8
j_call: TRBJ2-7
clone_size: NA
d_call: NA
cdr3_aa: CASSRGQTYEQYF
cdr3_nt: TGTGCCAGCAGCCGTGGACAGACCTACGAGCAGTACTTC

v_call: TRBV5-1
j_call: TRBJ1-1
clone_size: NA
d_call: NA
cdr3_aa: CASSLDRADTEAFF
cdr3_nt: TGCGCCAGCAGCTTGGACAGGGCGGACACTGAAGCTTTCTTT